This T cell receptor (beta chain) was documented in a study of naive and memory T cell subsets. Both TRBC1 and TRBC2 were covered by a beta constant-region primer of two equimolar oligonucleotides. A 12-nucleotide UMI and the SP2 primer were added to the cDNA 3' end by oligonucleotide ligation. One entry per CDR3 protein, called by TCRdb with MiXCR from the UMI-ligation and nested PCR reads. The repertoire holds approximately 85,000 distinct CDR3 sequences, with 7% as singletons. This CDR3 comprises 14 residues. V lost 6 bases to trimming and J lost 7 bases, with 16 bases between them. Germline V gene data show CDR1 as MNHNY and CDR2 as SVGAGI (reference sequence). Ten or more counts support this clonotype. After CD4 positive bead selection, the CD4-negative fraction gave CD8 T cells.

This clonotype originated in a human donor in good health. Sequencing used central memory CD4+ T cells from blood. The chain combines TRBV6-6 with TRBJ1-5; tentative D call: TRBD1 (6 bases). The CDR3 region has the DNA TGTGCCAGCAGGTTCACAGGGCCGGAACAGCCCCAGCATTTT. Its protein is CASRFTGPEQPQHF.